A selection of T cell receptor beta chains follows, all from one sample in a study of control samples from healthy donors and cancer patients. Assay used: immunoSEQ multiplex PCR; TCRdb lists only in-frame clones, some missing. The sample shows approximately 85,000 clones, 85% to 90% of them seen only once. The sample was blood. These receptor sequences come from a woman aged 60-75 years in good health. CDR3s include the opening cysteine and the closing phenylalanine or tryptophan. A D gene is named only where the DNA matches it firmly. A clone size is listed for some rows: how often the clone was seen (once, few, many), or a class if it is expanded.

abundance	d_gene	v_gene	j_gene	CDR3aa	CDR3nt
-	-	TRBV11-2	TRBJ2-4	CASSLSPGKNIQYF	TGTGCCAGCAGCTTAAGCCCAGGGAAAAACATTCAGTACTTC
-	-	TRBV3-1/TRBV3-2	TRBJ1-1	CASSHGTADTEAFF	TGTGCCAGCAGCCACGGGACGGCAGACACTGAAGCTTTCTTT
-	-	TRBV9	TRBJ1-1	CASSVEGNGGGAFF	TGTGCCAGCAGCGTAGAGGGAAACGGAGGGGGAGCTTTCTTT
-	-	TRBV25-1	TRBJ1-5	CASSDGRYSNQPQHF	TGTGCCAGCAGTGATGGCAGGTATAGCAATCAGCCCCAGCATTTT
-	-	TRBV19	TRBJ1-2	CATLQTVYGYTF	TGTGCCACTCTCCAGACAGTCTATGGCTACACCTTC
-	TRBD1	TRBV11-3	TRBJ2-1	CASSPTGTGDFNEQFF	TGTGCCAGCAGCCCTACCGGGACAGGAGACTTCAATGAGCAGTTCTTC
-	-	TRBV5-4	TRBJ2-7	CASSPFPGFRDEQYF	TGTGCCAGCAGCCCCTTTCCGGGTTTTCGCGACGAGCAGTACTTC
-	-	TRBV10-3	TRBJ1-2	CAISGGTNYGYTF	TGTGCCATCAGTGGCGGTACTAACTATGGCTACACCTTC
-	TRBD2	TRBV25-1	TRBJ2-1	CASSGSGTSNEQFF	TGTGCCAGCAGTGGCTCCGGGACTAGCAATGAGCAGTTCTTC
-	-	TRBV15	TRBJ1-4	CATSRELGAARKNEKLFF	TGTGCCACCAGCAGAGAACTGGGTGCGGCCAGGAAGAATGAAAAACTGTTTTTT
-	TRBD1	TRBV7-2	TRBJ2-7	CASSLDRAPIYEQYF	TGTGCCAGCAGCTTGGACAGGGCACCCATCTACGAGCAGTACTTC
-	TRBD2	TRBV5-1	TRBJ2-1	CASSLPAGEIYNEQFF	TGCGCCAGCAGCTTGCCTGCGGGAGAGATCTACAATGAGCAGTTCTTC
-	-	TRBV7-2	TRBJ2-3	CASSLALGLAENRGTQYF	TGTGCCAGCAGCTTAGCGCTCGGGCTAGCGGAAAACAGGGGTACGCAGTATTTT
-	TRBD1	TRBV10-3	TRBJ1-2	CAISARQGFSLF	TGTGCCATCAGCGCCAGACAGGGATTCAGTCTCTTC
-	TRBD2	TRBV28	TRBJ2-1	CASSPLVRTSGVTLRNEQFF	TGTGCCAGCAGTCCCCTGGTCAGGACTAGCGGAGTCACCCTCCGGAATGAGCAGTTCTTC
-	-	TRBV9	TRBJ2-1	CASSPDRGSYNEQFF	TGTGCCAGCAGCCCCGACCGGGGCTCCTACAATGAGCAGTTCTTC
-	-	TRBV29-1	TRBJ1-2	CSVDTRGTNGYTF	TGCAGCGTTGACACCAGGGGTACCAATGGCTACACCTTC
many	-	TRBV15	TRBJ2-6	CATSREGSGANVLTF	TGTGCCACCAGCAGAGAGGGGTCCGGGGCCAACGTCCTGACTTTC
-	-	TRBV6-5	TRBJ1-5	CASRLHASQPQHF	TGTGCCAGCAGATTACATGCGTCCCAGCCCCAGCATTTT
few	TRBD2	TRBV4-2	TRBJ2-1	CASSQDKGTTYNEQFF	TGTGCCAGCAGCCAAGACAAGGGGACTACCTACAATGAGCAGTTCTTC
-	-	TRBV20-1	TRBJ1-1	CSASNVRGGTEAFF	TGCAGTGCTAGTAATGTCAGGGGAGGCACTGAAGCTTTCTTT
-	TRBD1	TRBV3-1/TRBV3-2	TRBJ1-1	CASSQDLQGRTEAFF	TGTGCCAGCAGCCAAGATCTACAGGGGAGGACTGAAGCTTTCTTT
-	-	TRBV4-2	TRBJ1-2	CASSQPGTNYGYTF	TGTGCCAGCAGCCAACCCGGGACAAACTATGGCTACACCTTC
once	-	TRBV11-2	TRBJ2-1	CASSLSNEQFF	TGTGCCAGCAGCTTGAGCAATGAGCAGTTCTTC
once	TRBD1	TRBV5-4	TRBJ1-1	CASSRGQGATEAFF	TGTGCCAGCAGCAGGGGACAGGGGGCCACTGAAGCTTTCTTT
few	-	TRBV5-1	TRBJ1-3	CASSLGTGTGNTIYF	TGCGCCAGCAGCTTGGGAACAGGGACTGGAAACACCATATATTTT
-	TRBD1	TRBV18	TRBJ2-5	CASSPITGVETQYF	TGTGCCAGCTCACCCATCACAGGGGTGGAGACCCAGTACTTC
-	TRBD1	TRBV18	TRBJ1-2	CASSPQGANYGYTF	TGTGCCAGCTCACCACAGGGGGCGAACTATGGCTACACCTTC
once	-	TRBV2	TRBJ1-5	CASSEQGSNQPQHF	TGTGCCAGCAGTGAACAGGGCAGCAATCAGCCCCAGCATTTT
-	TRBD2	TRBV28	TRBJ2-7	CASRRTSGSGWDYEQYF	TGTGCCAGCAGACGGACTAGCGGGAGCGGGTGGGACTACGAGCAGTACTTC
-	-	TRBV7-2	TRBJ2-5	CASSQPGASETQYF	TGTGCCAGCAGCCAACCTGGAGCGTCTGAGACCCAGTACTTC
-	-	TRBV6-2/TRBV6-3	TRBJ1-3	CASSYPRSRRAGNTIYF	TGTGCCAGCAGTTACCCGCGATCCCGACGGGCTGGAAACACCATATATTTT
-	TRBD1	TRBV28	TRBJ1-2	CASSDTGGYGYTF	TGTGCCAGCAGTGACACAGGGGGCTATGGCTACACCTTC
-	-	TRBV11-3	TRBJ2-1	CASSFRQVQSNEQFF	TGTGCCAGCAGCTTTCGACAGGTCCAGTCCAATGAGCAGTTCTTC
-	TRBD1	TRBV9	TRBJ1-2	CASSVDSGQAGYGYTF	TGTGCCAGCAGCGTAGATTCGGGACAGGCAGGCTATGGCTACACCTTC
-	TRBD1	TRBV9	TRBJ1-5	CASSAQQGENQPQHF	TGTGCCAGCAGCGCACAACAGGGGGAGAATCAGCCCCAGCATTTT
-	-	TRBV6-5	TRBJ1-5	CASWAGGSNQPQHF	TGTGCCTCATGGGCGGGAGGGAGCAATCAGCCCCAGCATTTT